In its sample, the clone carrying this T cell receptor (beta chain) was seen a few times. Its antigen is unidentified. The data derive from a study of CD8+CD57+ T cells in acquired aplastic anemia. The overall study: The average for DNA from sorted CD4+ and CD8+ cells was 3 to 3.5 ug.

Notes on the study in general: There were twenty-nine CD8+ CDR3 sequences that occurred in both patients and controls. Between the patient and control groups, CD8+ Simpson's diversity did not differ significantly.

Genomic DNA was employed as the template in profiling TCR beta VDJ and CDR3. One entry per CDR3 protein, called by TCRdb with MiXCR from the reads. The sample holds around 400,000 distinct CDR3 sequences, 55% to 70% seen once. Trimming took off 6 bases at V and 0 bases at J, with 8 bases between the two ends. The V gene's germline CDR1 is DFQATT and CDR2 SNEGSKA (reference sequence). This CDR3 contains 12 residues. The V gene is TRBV20-1, the J gene TRBJ1-2, with D perhaps matching TRBD1 (6 bases). The clonotype was recovered from a human donor in good health, serving as a control. Sequencing was performed on sorted CD4+, CD8+, or CD8+CD57+ T cells (not recorded which) from PBMCs. The CDR3 protein is CSAPGANYGYTF. DNA for the CDR3: TGCAGTGCCCCAGGGGCTAACTATGGCTACACCTTC.